The 32 T cell receptor beta chains reported below all come from one sample, sequenced in a study of beta chain features in type 1 diabetes. The study reverse transcribed the entire isolated RNA, so it sequenced expressed TCRB transcripts. Here immunoSEQ multiplex PCR was the method, and the copy in TCRdb shows in-frame clones only, minus some. The sample yields 150,000 to 190,000 clones, approximately 8.1% seen once. Sequencing used central memory CD4+ T cells from blood. The receptors here all came from a man between 18 and 29 years old in good health.

The chain carries TRBV28 and TRBJ2-1; 8 bases line up with TRBD2. The CDR3 totals 16 residues. Losses at the gene ends were 5 bases for V and 0 bases for J; bases not matched to a gene: 6. CDR1 is MDHEN and CDR2 is SYDVKM in the germline V gene. CDR3 protein: CASSPTGLDSYNEQFF. DNA of the CDR3: TGTGCCAGCAGTCCTACGGGACTAGACTCCTACAATGAGCAGTTCTTC. The full variable domain, completed using reference TRBV28 and TRBJ2-1, is DVKVTQSSRYLVKRTGEKVFLECVQDMDHENMFWYRQDPGLGLRLIYFSYDVKMKEKGDIPEGYSVSREKKERFSLILESASTNQTSMYLCASSPTGLDSYNEQFFGPGTRLTVL.

The V and J genes are TRBV5-1 and TRBJ2-4; the D is unclear. The CDR3 spans 14 residues. The germline CDR1 and CDR2 sequences are SGHRS and YFSETQ. V was cut by 0 bases and J by 3 bases, with 7 bases left in between. CDR3: CASSLGAGKNIQYF. In DNA, the CDR3 is TGCGCCAGCAGCTTGGGGGCAGGCAAAAACATTCAGTACTTC. The entire variable domain, with the rest obtained from reference TRBV5-1 and TRBJ2-4, is as follows: KAGVTQTPRYLIKTRGQQVTLSCSPISGHRSVSWYQQTPGQGLQFLFEYFSETQRNKGNFPGRFSGRQFSNSRSEMNVSTLELGDSALYLCASSLGAGKNIQYFGAGTRLSVL.

This clone was seen more than once but under ten times. V is TRBV11-1 and J is TRBJ2-3; 9 bases are shared with TRBD1. The CDR3 runs to 16 residues. The V and J ends lost 1 base and 4 bases, in that order; junction bases with no gene match: 6. Germline V gives CDR1 SGHAT, CDR2 FQDESV (reference sequence). This CDR3 reads CASSLGTGEGADTQYF. For the CDR3, the DNA is TGTGCCAGCAGCTTAGGGACAGGGGAGGGAGCAGATACGCAGTATTTT.

This chain uses TRBV5-1 with TRBJ2-7; TRBD2 might be the D (7 bases). Germline loops: CDR1 SGHRS, CDR2 YFSETQ. With 0 bases removed from V and 3 bases from J, the gap between germline ends came to 13 bases. The CDR3 is 15 residues long. Written as DNA, the CDR3 is TGCGCCAGCAGCTTGGCGGGGGGCGGCTTCTACGAGCAGTACTTC. Protein: CASSLAGGGFYEQYF.

This clone appeared a few times. This CDR3 is also generated by other DNA sequences in the sample. The V gene is TRBV28, the J gene TRBJ1-1; D gene unclear. The CDR3 runs 13 residues. From germline, CDR1 is MDHEN and CDR2 SYDVKM. Trimming left V 3 bases short and J 2 bases short, with 7 bases between. DNA for the CDR3: TGTGCCAGCAGTTTGGAGGGTAACACTGAAGCTTTCTTT. Translating gives CASSLEGNTEAFF.

This chain joins TRBV5-1 and TRBJ1-4; TRBD1 agrees at 9 bases. The CDR3 has 16 amino acids. The ends lost 3 bases at V and 3 bases at J; junction bases unmatched: 6. CDR1 and CDR2 (germline): SGHRS, YFSETQ. CDR3 coding DNA: TGCGCCAGCAGCTCACCGGGACAGGGACCTAATGAAAAACTGTTTTTT. It encodes CASSSPGQGPNEKLFF.

This clone appeared many times. The chain couples TRBV4-3 to TRBJ2-1; 11 nucleotides match TRBD2. The CDR3 is 16 residues long. Germline V gives CDR1 LGHNA, CDR2 YSLEER. Trimming cost V 0 bases and J 8 bases; bases outside gene matches: 6. The CDR3 protein is CASSQDLTSGSYEQFF. The DNA of the CDR3 is TGCGCCAGCAGCCAAGATCTCACTAGCGGGAGTTATGAGCAGTTCTTC.

V gene TRBV7-3 combines with J gene TRBJ2-1; no clear D gene. CDR1 and CDR2 (germline): SGHTA, FQGTGA. V dropped 0 bases and J dropped 5 bases, with 5 bases sitting between them. CDR3 length equals 13 residues. The CDR3 protein is CASSLTAHNEQFF. For the CDR3, the DNA is TGTGCCAGCAGCTTAACGGCTCACAATGAGCAGTTCTTC.

J is TRBJ1-4 and V is TRBV5-6; TRBD1 matches at 9 bases. Germline-derived CDR1 and CDR2 are SGHDT and YYEEEE. The CDR3 is 14 amino acids. Germline trimming cut 4 bases from V and 5 bases from J; bases unmatched to any gene: 3. CDR3 nucleotide sequence: TGTGCCAGCAGCCCCGGACAGGGGAATGAAAAACTGTTTTTT. This encodes CASSPGQGNEKLFF.

This clone was counted between two and nine times. V gene TRBV5-5 combines with J gene TRBJ2-2, with D maybe TRBD1 (5 bases). Trimming took 4 bases from V and 8 from J, leaving 18 bases between them. The CDR3 has 15 residues. Germline CDR1 SGHKS, CDR2 YYEKEE (reference sequence). The DNA of the CDR3 is TGTGCCAGCAGCCCTCAGCAGGGTTTTCCGGGGGAGCTGTTTTTT. Protein product: CASSPQQGFPGELFF.

This clone showed up many times. The V gene is TRBV7-2, the J gene TRBJ2-3; perhaps TRBD1 as D (6 bases). The germline V gene has CDR1 SGHTA and CDR2 FQGNSA. CDR3 size: 15 residues. V lost 0 bases to trimming and J lost 2 bases, with 9 bases between them. The CDR3 sequence is CASSLAGHFTDTQYF. In nucleotides, the CDR3 is TGTGCCAGCAGCTTAGCGGGACACTTCACAGATACGCAGTATTTT.

This clone has only a few counts. This rearrangement joins TRBV7-3 to TRBJ2-5, with D possibly being TRBD1 (5 bases). CDR3 length: 16 residues. Per germline, CDR1 SGHTA and CDR2 FQGTGA. V lost 0 bases and J 5 bases, leaving 16 bases between the germline ends. The CDR3 region has the DNA TGTGCCAGCAGCTTAACGCCGGCAGGGTCTGGGGAGACCCAGTACTTC. This codes for CASSLTPAGSGETQYF.

The chain links TRBV18 to TRBJ2-2; a weak D match, TRBD1 (6 bases). Looked up from germline, CDR1 is KGHSH and CDR2 is LQKENI. The length of the CDR3 is 15 residues. Trimming cost V 5 bases and J 3 bases, with 13 bases left between them. In nucleotides, the CDR3 is TGTGCCAGCTCAGTTCGGGACATAGACACCGGGGAGCTGTTTTTT. Translated: CASSVRDIDTGELFF. The whole variable domain, filled in from reference TRBV18 and TRBJ2-2, reads NAGVMQNPRHLVRRRGQEARLRCSPMKGHSHVYWYRQLPEEGLKFMVYLQKENIIDESGMPKERFSAEFPKEGPSILRIQQVVRGDSAAYFCASSVRDIDTGELFFGEGSRLTVL.

V gene TRBV5-6 combines with J gene TRBJ1-1; D perhaps matches TRBD1 (5 bases). V was clipped by 0 bases and J by 5 bases, with 8 bases between them. Germline CDR1 reads SGHDT; CDR2 reads YYEEEE. This CDR3 contains 13 residues. In DNA form, the CDR3 reads TGTGCCAGCAGCTTGGGACAGTTAACTGAAGCTTTCTTT. It translates to CASSLGQLTEAFF.

This clone came up a few times. The chain carries TRBV23-1 and TRBJ1-5; D call uncertain. TRBV23-1 is marked as an open reading frame, function uncertain. V shed 0 bases and J shed 10 bases, with 19 bases lying between them. This CDR3 spans 16 amino acids. This chain's CDR3 is CASSQSHTMPRRPQHF. CDR3 bases: TGCGCCAGCAGTCAATCTCACACTATGCCCCGGCGACCCCAGCATTTT.

In DNA form, the CDR3 reads TGTGCCAGCAGCGACAGAACCTATGGCTACACCTTC. It translates to CASSDRTYGYTF. V gene TRBV2 combines with J gene TRBJ1-2, with D maybe TRBD1 (5 bases). Germline values: CDR1 SNHLY, CDR2 FYNNEI. CDR3 length equals 12 residues. V lost 6 bases, J lost 4 bases, and 9 bases lay in between. The full variable domain, its missing parts supplied by reference TRBV2 and TRBJ1-2, is EPEVTQTPSHQVTQMGQEVILRCVPISNHLYFYWYRQILGQKVEFLVSFYNNEISEKSEIFDDQFSVERPDGSNFTLKIRSTKLEDSAMYFCASSDRTYGYTFGSGTRLTVV.

J is TRBJ1-5 and V is TRBV6-1; D is unclear. V lost 4 bases and J 5 bases, leaving 12 bases between the germline ends. The CDR3 totals 14 residues. Germline CDR1 and CDR2: MNHNS and SASEGT. CDR3 in amino acids: CASSAQPSDQPQHF. In DNA form, the CDR3 reads TGTGCCAGCAGTGCACAGCCATCGGATCAGCCCCAGCATTTT.

The gene calls are TRBV2 and TRBJ1-1; 9 bases match TRBD1. CDR1 and CDR2 (germline): SNHLY, FYNNEI. The CDR3 contains 13 residues. Trimming removed 6 bases from V and 4 bases from J; junction bases left unmatched: 3. The CDR3 DNA reads as TGTGCCAGCAGCGGGACAGGGAGCACTGAAGCTTTCTTT. Amino acids: CASSGTGSTEAFF.

The chain has TRBV11-3 and TRBJ2-5; weak D call: TRBD2 (5 bases). Germline values: CDR1 SGHNT, CDR2 YENEEA. Trimming shortened V by 5 bases and J by 4 bases, and 11 bases separated the two germline ends. The CDR3 is made up of 13 amino acids. The CDR3 region has the DNA TGTGCCAGCAGCCCCACTAGAAGAGAGACCCAGTACTTC. Translating gives CASSPTRRETQYF.

This rearrangement joins TRBV5-1 to TRBJ1-5; D uncertain. CDR1 is SGHRS and CDR2 is YFSETQ in the germline V gene. This CDR3 comprises 15 residues. The V gene lost 5 bases and the J gene lost 3 bases, with 15 bases spanning the gap. For the CDR3, the DNA is TGCGCCAGCAGAAAGGATGGGAGGATCAATCAGCCCCAGCATTTT. Its protein is CASRKDGRINQPQHF.

J is TRBJ2-7 and V is TRBV5-1, with D unclear. This CDR3 contains 13 residues. Germline CDR1 is SGHRS and CDR2 is YFSETQ. Trimming cost V 0 bases and J 1 base, with 5 bases left between them. CDR3 bases: TGCGCCAGCAGCTTGGTGGAGTCCTACGAGCAGTACTTC. This encodes CASSLVESYEQYF.

The V call is TRBV7-9, the J call TRBJ1-1; weak D call: TRBD1 (6 bases). The germline CDR1 and CDR2 sequences are SEHNR and FQNEAQ (reference sequence). The CDR3 extends over 15 amino acids. The V and J ends lost 0 bases and 2 bases respectively, with 10 bases between them. The CDR3 DNA reads TGTGCCAGCAGCTTAGCTTCGGGGACAAACACTGAAGCTTTCTTT. Its protein product is CASSLASGTNTEAFF.

This clone has a handful of counts. This chain uses TRBV23-1 with TRBJ1-5, with D unresolved. TRBV23-1 is known as an ORF, though its function is uncertain. This CDR3 spans 17 amino acids. Trimming removed 11 bases at V and 0 bases at J, with 23 bases between. CDR3: CAPPLSQELISNQPQHF. CDR3 bases: TGCGCCCCCCCCCTTTCTCAGGAACTTATTAGCAATCAGCCCCAGCATTTT.

In this sample, this clone turned up a few times. This rearrangement joins TRBV28 to TRBJ2-2; 9 bases agree with TRBD2. Germline V gene sequence: CDR1 MDHEN, CDR2 SYDVKM. Trimming took 5 bases from V and 5 from J; bases not matched to a gene: 15. This CDR3 region has 18 residues. The DNA for the CDR3 is TGTGCCAGCAGTCCACCCGGGTTGGTAGCGGGAGAGACCGGGGAGCTGTTTTTT. Amino acid sequence: CASSPPGLVAGETGELFF.

The rearrangement joins TRBV7-8 to TRBJ2-7; a weak D match, TRBD2 (5 bases). This CDR3 has 14 residues. Trimming left V 5 bases short and J 11 bases short, with 22 bases between. Germline assignment: CDR1 SGHVS and CDR2 FQNEAQ. The CDR3 DNA reads as TGTGCCAGCAGCGGGAGAGGGCGCGGAAATGGAGAGTACTTC. It codes for CASSGRGRGNGEYF. Full variable domain (outside the CDR3, taken from reference TRBV7-8 and TRBJ2-7): GAGVSQSPRYKVAKRGQDVALRCDPISGHVSLFWYQQALGQGPEFLTYFQNEAQLDKSGLPSDRFFAERPEGSVSTLKIQRTQQEDSAVYLCASSGRGRGNGEYFGPGTRLTVT.

The table lists this clone with many counts. The chain combines TRBV30 with TRBJ2-1, with a tentative D call TRBD1 (5 bases). The CDR3 has 12 amino acids. Trimming took 3 bases from V and 8 from J, leaving 11 bases between them. Germline CDR1 GTSNPN, CDR2 SVGIG (reference sequence). The CDR3 sequence: CAWSKGWYEQFF. As DNA, the CDR3 is TGTGCCTGGAGCAAGGGGTGGTATGAGCAGTTCTTC. Together with reference TRBV30 and TRBJ2-1, the CDR3 gives the full variable domain: SQTIHQWPATLVQPVGSPLSLECTVEGTSNPNLYWYRQAAGRGLQLLFYSVGIGQISSEVPQNLSASRPQDRQFILSSKKLLLSDSGFYLCAWSKGWYEQFFGPGTRLTVL.

This clone has just a few counts. This chain links TRBV7-3 with TRBJ1-6; D possibly corresponds to TRBD1 (6 bases). The CDR3 loop spans 16 amino acids. Trimming cost V 2 bases and J 0 bases, with 8 bases left between them. CDR1 and CDR2 from the germline V gene are SGHTA and FQGTGA. This chain's CDR3 is CASSLHRASYNSPLHF. The CDR3 DNA sequence: TGTGCCAGCAGCTTACACAGGGCCTCCTATAATTCACCCCTCCACTTT.

There are many counts of this clone. V and J are TRBV29-1 and TRBJ2-1; D ambiguous. The CDR3 covers 10 residues. In germline, CDR1 is SQVTM, CDR2 ANQGSEA. Trimming removed 1 base at V and 10 bases at J, with 5 bases between. CDR3 DNA sequence: TGCAGCGTTGAAGGGCGGGAGCAGTTCTTC. Its translation is CSVEGREQFF.

This clone occurred a few times. This chain uses TRBV18 with TRBJ1-2, with D uncertain. The CDR3 totals 13 residues. Trimming took off 5 bases at V and 4 bases at J, with 11 bases between the two ends. In germline, CDR1 is KGHSH, CDR2 LQKENI. The CDR3 protein is CASSFSESYGYTF. CDR3 nucleotide sequence: TGTGCCAGCTCATTTTCGGAGAGCTATGGCTACACCTTC.

This chain links TRBV4-3 with TRBJ2-7, with a tentative D call TRBD2 (5 bases). Germline V gene data show CDR1 as LGHNA and CDR2 as YSLEER. This CDR3 comprises 14 residues. V was cut by 0 bases and J by 4 bases, with 10 bases left in between. This chain's CDR3 is CASSQERAEYEQYF. CDR3 sequence (DNA): TGCGCCAGCAGCCAAGAGAGGGCCGAATACGAGCAGTACTTC.

The V call is TRBV6-5, the J call TRBJ1-2; tentatively, D is TRBD1 (6 bases). Germline CDR1 and CDR2: MNHEY and SVGAGI. V gave up 4 bases and J gave up 6 bases, with 15 bases separating them. This CDR3 has 14 residues. CDR3 residues: CASSWASGVNGYTF. The CDR3 nucleotides are TGTGCCAGCAGTTGGGCGTCAGGGGTAAATGGCTACACCTTC.

For this clone: The CDR3 carries no conserved terminal phenylalanine or tryptophan, so it likely arises from a read error. The DNA is left out, because the CDR3 cannot be placed on it with certainty; the CDR3 is given as TCRdb lists it. V gene TRBV16 combines with J gene TRBJ1-2. Looked up from germline, CDR1 is KGHSY and CDR2 is FQNENV. The CDR3 contains 14 residues when both ends are counted. Here the CDR3 reads CASSPRGGPYYPVV.